These 19 T cell receptor beta chains share one sample of origin, sequenced in a study of CD8 T cells in Susac syndrome. When the RNA was reverse transcribed, random hexamers were used with an input of about 0.5 to 1 ug. Each CDR3 protein is one row after TCRdb ran MiXCR on the immunoSEQ multiplex PCR reads. The sample contains 130,000 or so distinct CDR3 sequences, around nine tenths of which appear only once. Sequenced: CD8+ T cells from PBMCs. The receptor source for this set is a human donor with multiple sclerosis.

This sequence joins TRBV12-3 or TRBV12-4 and TRBJ1-2; D not certain. This CDR3 is built from 12 residues. V lost 5 bases and J lost 4, with 8 bases in between. This CDR3 is CASSPRVYGYTF. The DNA for the CDR3 is TGTGCCAGCAGTCCACGCGTCTATGGCTACACCTTC.

The chain employs TRBV5-4 and TRBJ2-7, with D perhaps matching TRBD2 (6 bases). CDR3 length: 15 amino acids. Trimming pared 5 bases from V and 4 bases from J, leaving 19 bases between. Germline-derived CDR1 and CDR2 are SGHNT and YYREEE (reference sequence). Here the CDR3 reads CASSWDGSGGYEQYF. CDR3 in DNA: TGTGCCAGCAGTTGGGACGGGAGCGGAGGGTACGAGCAGTACTTC.

This chain joins TRBV2 and TRBJ2-2, with 8 bases fitting TRBD2. The CDR3 has 19 amino acids. The J segment lost 3 bases and the V segment lost 6 bases, leaving 18 bases of the junction unmatched. Germline assignment: CDR1 SNHLY and CDR2 FYNNEI. CDR3 in amino acids: CASSYPVGAAGEDTGELFF. In DNA, the CDR3 is TGTGCCAGCAGCTACCCGGTTGGAGCAGCGGGAGAGGACACCGGGGAGCTGTTTTTT.

V is TRBV4-2 and J is TRBJ1-1, with 9 bases fitting TRBD1. Germline values: CDR1 LGHNA, CDR2 YNFKEQ. The CDR3 totals 15 residues. V lost 4 bases, J lost 7 bases, and 10 bases stayed unmatched. CDR3 loop: CASSRQTGGKNEAFF. The CDR3 DNA sequence: TGTGCCAGCAGCCGACAGACAGGGGGTAAGAATGAAGCTTTCTTT.

The chain couples TRBV15 to TRBJ2-7, with no clear D. Looked up from germline, CDR1 is LNHNV and CDR2 is YYDKDF (reference sequence). V was shortened by 5 bases and J by 5 bases, with 13 bases between the two germline ends. This CDR3 is 13 amino acids long. CDR3 loop: CATSRSSSHEQYF. In DNA form, the CDR3 reads TGTGCCACCAGCCGCAGCAGTTCCCACGAGCAGTACTTC.

The chain has TRBV20-1 and TRBJ2-7; D call uncertain. V lost 4 bases and J 3 bases, leaving 13 bases between the germline ends. This CDR3 contains 13 residues. CDR1 is DFQATT and CDR2 is SNEGSKA in the germline V gene (reference sequence). The CDR3 is CSAMGGAYYEQYF. The CDR3 nucleotides read TGCAGTGCTATGGGTGGCGCGTACTACGAGCAGTACTTC.

For the CDR3, the DNA is TGCGCCAGCAGCCATGTGGTGGAAGTTGGTATGAACACTGAAGCTTTCTTT. Translating gives CASSHVVEVGMNTEAFF. The gene calls are TRBV4-1 and TRBJ1-1; D is unresolved. Germline V gives CDR1 MGHRA, CDR2 YSYEKL. This CDR3 is built from 17 residues. Trimming took off 3 bases at V and 0 bases at J, with 17 bases between the two ends.

J is TRBJ2-6 and V is TRBV27; D could derive from TRBD1 or TRBD2 (6 bases each). The CDR3 loop spans 16 amino acids. CDR1 MNHEY and CDR2 SMNVEV come from the germline V gene (reference sequence). V was cut by 5 bases and J by 0 bases, with 11 bases left in between. CDR3 amino acids: CASSASGASGANVLTF. In nucleotides, the CDR3 is TGTGCCAGCAGTGCCTCGGGGGCCTCTGGGGCCAACGTCCTGACTTTC. The full variable domain, in which reference TRBV27 and TRBJ2-6 provide the parts outside the CDR3, is EAQVTQNPRYLITVTGKKLTVTCSQNMNHEYMSWYRQDPGLGLRQIYYSMNVEVTDKGDVPEGYKVSRKEKRNFPLILESPSPNQTSLYFCASSASGASGANVLTFGAGSRLTVL.

This clonotype was observed once. The gene calls are TRBV4-3 and TRBJ1-1; 9 bases are shared with TRBD1. In germline, CDR1 is LGHNA, CDR2 YSLEER. The CDR3 sequence is 16 residues long. V lost 3 bases and J lost 3; bases outside the gene matches: 8. This CDR3 reads CASSQLSGQGHTEAFF. Here the CDR3 DNA reads TGCGCCAGCAGCCAGCTGAGCGGACAGGGGCACACTGAAGCTTTCTTT.

V and J are TRBV20-1 and TRBJ2-1; TRBD2 matches 7 bases. The CDR3 has 14 amino acids. Germline V gene sequence: CDR1 DFQATT, CDR2 SNEGSKA (reference sequence). After removal of 3 bases from V and 7 bases from J, the junction contained 9 bases not matched to a gene. CDR3 loop: CSASGLGAMNEQFF. As DNA, the CDR3 is TGCAGTGCTAGTGGACTAGGGGCAATGAATGAGCAGTTCTTC.

V and J are TRBV11-2 and TRBJ1-4, with TRBD1 matching over 7 bases. The V gene's germline CDR1 is SGHAT and CDR2 FQNNGV. The CDR3 consists of 20 residues. Trimming cost V 0 bases and J 4 bases; bases outside gene matches: 17. The CDR3 DNA is TGTGCCAGCAGCTTAGAATTAGTAGTAGACAGGGTGGAAGATAATGAAAAACTGTTTTTT. Amino acid sequence: CASSLELVVDRVEDNEKLFF.

The V gene is TRBV5-1, the J gene TRBJ2-1, with 8 bases aligning to TRBD1. Trimming cost V 6 bases and J 4 bases; bases outside gene matches: 9. Germline lookup yields CDR1 SGHRS and CDR2 YFSETQ. This CDR3 is built from 15 residues. CDR3 amino acids: CASTPGGGRYNEQFF. For the CDR3, the DNA is TGCGCCAGCACCCCAGGGGGCGGAAGATACAATGAGCAGTTCTTC.

The rearrangement links TRBV4-1 to TRBJ2-5, with 8 bases matching TRBD1. Germline V CDR1 and CDR2: MGHRA, YSYEKL. V lost 1 base and J lost 5; bases outside the gene matches: 12. The CDR3 length is 17 residues. The CDR3, as DNA: TGCGCCAGCAGCCAAGCAAAGGGGGCAGGGGGCGCTGAGACCCAGTACTTC. It translates to CASSQAKGAGGAETQYF.

CDR3: CASSQFREAFF. The CDR3 region has the DNA TGTGCCAGCAGCCAATTTCGGGAAGCTTTCTTT. This chain links TRBV7-8 with TRBJ1-1, with D unresolved. Trimming left V 5 bases short and J 8 bases short, with 9 bases between. The CDR3 loop spans 11 amino acids. Germline-derived CDR1 and CDR2 are SGHVS and FQNEAQ.

The V gene is TRBV7-6, the J gene TRBJ1-1; 7 bases map to TRBD1. The V segment lost 1 base and the J segment 5 bases; nucleotides outside the gene matches: 7. In germline, CDR1 is SGHVS, CDR2 FNYEAQ. This CDR3 spans 15 amino acids. CDR3 region: CASSLGTGVHTEAFF. The CDR3 nucleotides read TGTGCCAGCAGCTTAGGGACAGGAGTTCATACTGAAGCTTTCTTT.

This chain joins TRBV29-1 and TRBJ1-1, with D uncertain. CDR3 length: 11 amino acids. CDR1 is SQVTM, CDR2 ANQGSEA, per germline. V was cut by 7 bases and J by 0 bases, with 6 bases left in between. The CDR3 here is CSASLNTEAFF. The CDR3 DNA reads TGCAGCGCTTCATTGAACACTGAAGCTTTCTTT.

CDR3 coding DNA: TGTGCCAGCAGTGATAGCGGGGACCACAATGAGCAGTTCTTC. It yields the protein CASSDSGDHNEQFF. The chain links TRBV2 to TRBJ2-1; 8 nucleotides line up with TRBD2. Germline CDR1 is SNHLY and CDR2 is FYNNEI. V shed 3 bases and J 5 bases; nucleotides not matched to a gene: 3. This CDR3 contains 14 residues.

CDR3 nucleotides: TGCAGCGCACGAGGTATGGGGAGTTCCTACGAGCAGTACTTC. It translates to CSARGMGSSYEQYF. This sequence joins TRBV29-1 and TRBJ2-7; D might be TRBD2 (5 bases). The CDR3 covers 14 residues. Germline CDR1 and CDR2: SQVTM and ANQGSEA. Trimming left V 7 bases short and J 1 base short, with 17 bases between.

The V and J genes are TRBV14 and TRBJ1-2; TRBD1 matches 7 bases. Germline CDR1 is SGHDN and CDR2 is FVKESK. Germline trimming cut 3 bases from V and 0 bases from J; bases unmatched to any gene: 7. This CDR3 spans 16 amino acids. CDR3 DNA: TGTGCCAGCAGCCAGGTTGGGACAGTATCTAACTATGGCTACACCTTC. Its translation is CASSQVGTVSNYGYTF.